This TCR beta chain was found in a study of T-cell memory formation after mild COVID-19. Study details: Largely donor-specific TCR clusters were found.

About this clonotype itself: Its cognate antigen is unknown.

CDR1 and CDR2 from the germline V gene are MNHEY and SVGEGT. Trimming pared 7 bases from V and 8 bases from J, leaving 18 bases between. There are 14 residues in the CDR3. Whole-study findings and limits: Contracting CD4+ clones lay largely in CM and EM, with CD8+ ones residing in EMRA. The pre-infection memory compartment contained some responding clones, suggesting cross-reactive memory joined.

TCRalpha and TCRbeta libraries used 5'RACE with constant-segment primers and UMIs. MiXCR, applied by TCRdb to the 5' RACE reads, yields one record per CDR3 protein. In the table there are approximately 300,000 distinct CDR3 sequences, approximately 19% of which are singletons. V gene TRBV6-2 or TRBV6-3 combines with J gene TRBJ2-1, with TRBD2 as a possible D gene (6 bases). Sequenced: PBMCs or a T cell subset sorted from them (not recorded which). This receptor was identified in a man aged 18 to 29 who had mild COVID-19 (a few samples of this study predate the infection). Cell type and time point are not known. The CDR3 sequence is CASIPGGRRHEQFF. CDR3 nucleotides: TGTGCCAGCATCCCCGGGGGAAGGCGCCATGAGCAGTTCTTC.